The 10 T cell receptor beta chains listed next were all sequenced from one sample in a study of cytomegalovirus exposure and HLA in healthy donors. TCRdb keeps only in-frame clones here, not all; method: immunoSEQ multiplex PCR. Of roughly 310,000 clones listed, approximately 91% are singletons. The sample was PBMCs. These receptors were taken from a man aged 25 to 45 in good health and CMV-seronegative.

This clone has just a few counts. The rearrangement uses TRBV18 and TRBJ1-2, with 9 nucleotides matching TRBD1. The germline V gene has CDR1 KGHSH and CDR2 LQKENI. This CDR3 region has 12 residues. The ends lost 5 bases at V and 6 bases at J; junction bases unmatched: 1. The CDR3 DNA follows: TGTGCCAGCTCAGGGACAGGGAATGGCTACACCTTC. Its protein is CASSGTGNGYTF.

The chain combines TRBV7-2 with TRBJ2-1, with 8 bases fitting TRBD2. CDR3 length: 14 amino acids. The trim removed 2 bases at V and 7 bases at J, leaving 4 bases unmatched. Germline CDR1 reads SGHTA; CDR2 reads FQGNSA. CDR3 in amino acids: CASSLYGGANEQFF. CDR3 in DNA: TGTGCCAGCAGCTTATACGGGGGGGCTAATGAGCAGTTCTTC.

The genes are TRBV29-1 and TRBJ1-4, with TRBD1 matching over 8 bases. The CDR3 runs 13 residues. Germline V CDR1 and CDR2: SQVTM, ANQGSEA. Unmatched junction bases numbered 9, after V lost 7 bases and J lost 8 bases. The CDR3 sequence is CSAQDRDWEKLFF. Here the CDR3 DNA reads TGCAGCGCCCAGGACAGGGACTGGGAAAAACTGTTTTTT.

J is TRBJ2-3 and V is TRBV2, with D possibly TRBD2 on 6 matching bases. Trimming took off 5 bases at V and 6 bases at J, with 12 bases between the two ends. Germline loops: CDR1 SNHLY, CDR2 FYNNEI. This CDR3 spans 13 amino acids. The CDR3, as DNA: TGTGCCAGCAGTCCAAGACTAGGCGATACGCAGTATTTT. Protein sequence: CASSPRLGDTQYF.

The V and J genes are TRBV5-1 and TRBJ1-1, with D uncertain. The CDR3 covers 14 residues. In germline, CDR1 is SGHRS, CDR2 YFSETQ. Trimming shortened V by 1 base and J by 0 bases, and 7 bases separated the two germline ends. CDR3 loop: CASSLTVLNTEAFF. CDR3 DNA sequence: TGCGCCAGCAGCTTGACAGTACTGAACACTGAAGCTTTCTTT. Looking up the rest from reference TRBV5-1 and TRBJ1-1 gives the full variable domain: KAGVTQTPRYLIKTRGQQVTLSCSPISGHRSVSWYQQTPGQGLQFLFEYFSETQRNKGNFPGRFSGRQFSNSRSEMNVSTLELGDSALYLCASSLTVLNTEAFFGQGTRLTVV.

This chain links TRBV6-1 with TRBJ2-6; a weak D match, TRBD1 (5 bases). CDR3 size: 17 residues. The germline V and J ends were trimmed by 2 bases and 2 bases, with 13 bases remaining between them. Germline V gives CDR1 MNHNS, CDR2 SASEGT. This CDR3 is CASSEYQGVAGANVLTF. The CDR3 coding sequence is TGTGCCAGCAGTGAATACCAGGGCGTCGCTGGGGCCAACGTCCTGACTTTC.

This clone was seen once. This chain uses TRBV7-9 with TRBJ1-1; a weak D match, TRBD1 (5 bases). V was cut by 5 bases and J by 0 bases, with 7 bases left in between. The CDR3 is made up of 13 amino acids. Germline loops: CDR1 SEHNR, CDR2 FQNEAQ (reference sequence). As DNA, the CDR3 is TGTGCCAGCAGCGAAGGGGTGAACACTGAAGCTTTCTTT. Its protein is CASSEGVNTEAFF.

This clone was observed a single time. The J gene is TRBJ1-6, the V gene TRBV5-6; D gene unclear. This CDR3 spans 16 amino acids. Germline V lookup: CDR1 SGHDT, CDR2 YYEEEE. The V gene lost 0 bases and the J gene lost 2 bases, with 9 bases spanning the gap. CDR3 amino acids: CASSLGGLTYNSPLHF. CDR3 bases: TGTGCCAGCAGCTTGGGCGGCCTGACCTATAATTCACCCCTCCACTTT.

The chain joins TRBV19 to TRBJ2-7; 8 nucleotides match TRBD1. J lost 6 bases, V lost 1 base, and 5 bases had no gene match. Germline V lookup: CDR1 LNHDA, CDR2 SQIVND (reference sequence). This CDR3 spans 14 amino acids. CDR3 bases: TGTGCCAGTAGTATAGTTGGACAGGGTGGCGAGCAGTACTTC. Amino acids: CASSIVGQGGEQYF.

Notes on this clone: The same CDR3 can be traced to other DNA sequences in this sample. J is TRBJ2-7 and V is TRBV7-6, with 9 nucleotides matching TRBD1. V lost 6 bases, J lost 6 bases, and 9 bases stayed unmatched. Germline CDR1 and CDR2: SGHVS and FNYEAQ. CDR3 length equals 14 residues. CDR3 DNA sequence: TGTGCCAGCAGTTTTTCCGGGACAGGGTCCGAGCAGTACTTC. This sequence encodes CASSFSGTGSEQYF. The full variable domain, in which reference TRBV7-6 and TRBJ2-7 provide the parts outside the CDR3, is GAGVSQSPRYKVTKRGQDVALRCDPISGHVSLYWYRQALGQGPEFLTYFNYEAQQDKSGLPNDRFSAERPEGSISTLTIQRTEQRDSAMYRCASSFSGTGSEQYFGPGTRLTVT.